This T cell receptor beta chain was captured by sequencing in a study of response to subunit inactivated influenza vaccine. Study-level findings and limits: Authors proposed each seasonal influenza vaccination draws in few new T cells.

Using its own MiXCR run on the RT-PCR reads, TCRdb lists one record per CDR3 protein. The data show roughly 700,000 distinct CDR3 sequences, with approximately 14% seen just once and around a tenth held by the top ten. Comments on this clonotype: The antigen is undetermined.

The CDR3 has 13 residues. V was shortened by 4 bases and J by 3 bases, with 10 bases between the two germline ends. The genes are TRBV12-3 or TRBV12-4 and TRBJ2-7; no firm D call. The starting material was PBMCs from blood, obtained roughly 12 days after vaccination. This receptor was taken from a man in his fifties who received an inactivated influenza vaccine. The CDR3 protein is CASSSMQVYEQYF. The DNA of the CDR3 is TGTGCCAGCAGTTCAATGCAGGTCTACGAGCAGTACTTC.